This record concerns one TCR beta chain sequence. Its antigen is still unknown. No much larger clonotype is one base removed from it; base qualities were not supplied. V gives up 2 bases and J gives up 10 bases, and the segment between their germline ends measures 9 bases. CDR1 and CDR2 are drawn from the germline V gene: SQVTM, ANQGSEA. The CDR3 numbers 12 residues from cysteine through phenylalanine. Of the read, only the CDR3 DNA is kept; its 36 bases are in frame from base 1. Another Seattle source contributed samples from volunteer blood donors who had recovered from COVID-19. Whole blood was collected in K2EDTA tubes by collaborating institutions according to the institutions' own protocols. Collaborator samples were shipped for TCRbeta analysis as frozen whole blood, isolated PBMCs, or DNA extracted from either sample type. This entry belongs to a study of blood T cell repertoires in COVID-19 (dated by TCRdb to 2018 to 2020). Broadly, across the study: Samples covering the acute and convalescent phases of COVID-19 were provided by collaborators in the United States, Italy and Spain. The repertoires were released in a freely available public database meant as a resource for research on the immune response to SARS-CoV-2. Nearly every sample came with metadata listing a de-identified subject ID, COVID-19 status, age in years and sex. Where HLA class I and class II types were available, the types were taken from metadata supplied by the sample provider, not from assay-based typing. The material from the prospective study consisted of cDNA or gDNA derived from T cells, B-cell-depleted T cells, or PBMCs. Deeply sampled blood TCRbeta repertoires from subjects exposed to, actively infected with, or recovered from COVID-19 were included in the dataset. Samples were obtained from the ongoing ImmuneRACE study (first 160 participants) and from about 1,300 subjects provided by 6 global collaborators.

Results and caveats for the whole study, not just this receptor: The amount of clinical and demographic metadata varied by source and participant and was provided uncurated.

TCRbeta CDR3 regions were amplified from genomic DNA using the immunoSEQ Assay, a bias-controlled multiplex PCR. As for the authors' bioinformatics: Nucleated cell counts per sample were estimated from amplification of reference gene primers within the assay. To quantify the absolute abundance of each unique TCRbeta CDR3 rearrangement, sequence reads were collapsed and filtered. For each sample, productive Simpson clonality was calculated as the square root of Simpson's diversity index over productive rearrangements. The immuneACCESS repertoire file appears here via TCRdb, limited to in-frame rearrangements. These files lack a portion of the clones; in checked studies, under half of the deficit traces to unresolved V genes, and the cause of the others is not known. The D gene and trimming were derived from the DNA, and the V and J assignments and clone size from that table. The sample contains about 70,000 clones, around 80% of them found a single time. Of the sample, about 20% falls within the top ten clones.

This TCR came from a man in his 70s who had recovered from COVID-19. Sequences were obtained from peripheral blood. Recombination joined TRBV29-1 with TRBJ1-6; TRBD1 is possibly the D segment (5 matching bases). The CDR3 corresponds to CSVEQGNSPLHF. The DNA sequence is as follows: TGCAGCGTTGAACAGGGAAACTCACCCCTCCACTTT.